This TCR beta chain was observed in a study of cytomegalovirus exposure and HLA in healthy donors. Whole-study findings and limits: A highly shared variant cluster was judged a likely technical artifact. Analysis was carried out at a later point, and it linked a missense DCLRE1C variant to TCR beta V- and J-gene trimming. Prior analysis indicated that the majority of TCR beta V segments exhibited productivity approximately 87% or approximately 30% of the time.

This CDR3 has 15 residues. The V gene end was trimmed by 6 bases and the J gene end by 1 base; junction bases not matched to a gene: 6. Germline V CDR1 and CDR2: SGHTA, FQGNSA. With respect to this clone: Its antigen remains unknown.

It was with 60 Vbeta and 13 Jbeta primers that the PCR ran. As originally analysed: A follow-up analysis tallied 73 million or so unique TCR beta chains, roughly 11 million shared. The assay was immunoSEQ multiplex PCR, and TCRdb's table has in-frame clones only and misses some. From that table come the V and J calls and clone size; the DNA was used to work out D and trimming. The data show about 140,000 clones, with around 80% seen just once and about 2% held by the top ten. This sequence was found in a man in his thirties or forties in good health and CMV-seronegative. The source material was PBMCs. The genes are TRBV7-2 and TRBJ2-3; 8 bases map to TRBD2. CDR3 sequence reads: CASRPTSAGTDTQYF. CDR3 coding DNA: TGTGCCAGCAGGCCGACTAGCGCTGGCACAGATACGCAGTATTTT. Looking up the rest from reference TRBV7-2 and TRBJ2-3 gives the full variable domain: GAGVSQSPSNKVTEKGKDVELRCDPISGHTALYWYRQSLGQGLEFLIYFQGNSAPDKSGLPSDRFSAERTGGSVSTLTIQRTQQEDSAVYLCASRPTSAGTDTQYFGPGTRLTVL.